This is a list of T cell receptor beta chains from one sample in a study of CD8 T cells in Susac syndrome. TCRdb re-derived calls from the immunoSEQ multiplex PCR reads in MiXCR, one entry per CDR3 protein. This table has about 200,000 distinct CDR3 sequences, 90% to 95% appearing once. The sequenced material came from CD8+ T cells from PBMCs. The receptor set was obtained from a human donor with multiple sclerosis. CDR3s include the opening cysteine and the closing phenylalanine or tryptophan. A D gene is named only where the DNA matches it firmly. Size is omitted from some rows. Given values are once, few, many or a class for expanded clones.

j_gene: TRBJ1-1
d_gene: .
v_gene: TRBV5-6
abundance: .
CDR3aa: CASSERGDEAFF
CDR3nt: TGTGCCAGCAGCGAGAGGGGCGATGAAGCTTTCTTT

j_gene: TRBJ2-1
d_gene: TRBD2
v_gene: TRBV15
abundance: .
CDR3aa: CATSDSGLASQAGRFEQFF
CDR3nt: TGTGCCACCAGCGACTCCGGACTAGCGTCACAAGCCGGCCGGTTTGAGCAGTTCTTC

j_gene: TRBJ1-1
d_gene: TRBD1
v_gene: TRBV7-9
abundance: .
CDR3aa: CASRNGQGPEAFF
CDR3nt: TGTGCCAGCAGGAACGGACAGGGGCCCGAAGCTTTCTTT

j_gene: TRBJ2-7
d_gene: TRBD2
v_gene: TRBV7-9
abundance: .
CDR3aa: CASSDGTSGAYEQYF
CDR3nt: TGTGCCAGCAGCGACGGGACTAGCGGGGCCTACGAGCAGTACTTC

j_gene: TRBJ2-1
d_gene: TRBD1
v_gene: TRBV4-1
abundance: .
CDR3aa: CASSQEIGQGIKDEQFF
CDR3nt: TGCGCCAGCAGCCAAGAAATCGGACAGGGGATCAAGGATGAGCAGTTCTTC

j_gene: TRBJ2-5
d_gene: TRBD1
v_gene: TRBV7-9
abundance: .
CDR3aa: CASSLDRDQETQYF
CDR3nt: TGTGCCAGCAGCCTCGACAGGGACCAAGAGACCCAGTACTTC

j_gene: TRBJ1-6
d_gene: TRBD1
v_gene: TRBV12-3/TRBV12-4
abundance: .
CDR3aa: CASSPRTGRYSPLHF
CDR3nt: TGTGCCAGCAGTCCTAGGACAGGGAGGTATTCACCCCTCCACTTT

j_gene: TRBJ1-1
d_gene: .
v_gene: TRBV27
abundance: .
CDR3aa: CASSSLGGLNTEAFF
CDR3nt: TGTGCCAGCAGTTCCCTGGGGGGATTGAACACTGAAGCTTTCTTT

j_gene: TRBJ2-4
d_gene: .
v_gene: TRBV19
abundance: .
CDR3aa: CASNQGLVTKNIQYF
CDR3nt: TGTGCCAGCAATCAGGGCCTTGTGACCAAAAACATTCAGTACTTC

j_gene: TRBJ2-7
d_gene: .
v_gene: TRBV12-3/TRBV12-4
abundance: .
CDR3aa: CASSHTDYSLYEQYF
CDR3nt: TGTGCCAGCAGCCACACGGACTACTCCCTCTACGAGCAGTACTTC

j_gene: TRBJ1-5
d_gene: TRBD1
v_gene: TRBV20-1
abundance: .
CDR3aa: CSARVGTGGRQPQHF
CDR3nt: TGCAGTGCTAGAGTAGGCACAGGGGGCCGTCAGCCCCAGCATTTT

j_gene: TRBJ1-3
d_gene: .
v_gene: TRBV30
abundance: .
CDR3aa: CAWSPLRFISGNTIYF
CDR3nt: TGTGCCTGGAGCCCCCTCCGTTTCATCTCTGGAAACACCATATATTTT

j_gene: TRBJ1-1
d_gene: .
v_gene: TRBV2
abundance: few
CDR3aa: CASSAGANTEAFF
CDR3nt: TGTGCCAGTAGTGCAGGAGCGAACACTGAAGCTTTCTTT

j_gene: TRBJ2-6
d_gene: .
v_gene: TRBV12-5
abundance: .
CDR3aa: CASGLIGGAGANVLTF
CDR3nt: TGTGCTAGTGGTTTGATAGGGGGTGCTGGGGCCAACGTCCTGACTTTC

j_gene: TRBJ2-1
d_gene: .
v_gene: TRBV27
abundance: once
CDR3aa: CASSLRGANEQFF
CDR3nt: TGTGCCAGCAGTTTACGGGGAGCCAATGAGCAGTTCTTC

j_gene: TRBJ1-5
d_gene: TRBD1
v_gene: TRBV29-1
abundance: .
CDR3aa: CSVGDRESNQPQHF
CDR3nt: TGCAGCGTTGGGGACAGGGAAAGCAATCAGCCCCAGCATTTT

j_gene: TRBJ2-1
d_gene: TRBD2
v_gene: TRBV7-8
abundance: .
CDR3aa: CASSLGTSGILRDEQFF
CDR3nt: TGTGCCAGCAGCTTAGGGACTAGCGGGATCCTTAGGGATGAGCAGTTCTTC

j_gene: TRBJ2-5
d_gene: .
v_gene: TRBV9
abundance: .
CDR3aa: CASSGGSGPQETQYF
CDR3nt: TGTGCCAGCAGCGGCGGATCGGGGCCCCAAGAGACCCAGTACTTC

j_gene: TRBJ2-1
d_gene: TRBD1
v_gene: TRBV24-1
abundance: .
CDR3aa: CATSDRTGGSTDEQFF
CDR3nt: TGTGCCACCAGTGACCGCACAGGGGGCTCTACCGATGAGCAGTTCTTC

j_gene: TRBJ2-2
d_gene: TRBD2
v_gene: TRBV9
abundance: .
CDR3aa: CASSVLAGVGTGELFF
CDR3nt: TGTGCCAGCAGCGTACTAGCGGGAGTAGGCACCGGGGAGCTGTTTTTT